These 32 T cell receptor beta chains came from one sample sequenced in a study of control samples from healthy donors and cancer patients. Assay: immunoSEQ multiplex PCR; the TCRdb copy retains only in-frame clones and omits some. This sample yields fewer than 150,000 clones, of which 80% to 95% are seen a single time; around 2.5% belongs to the top ten. The sample was blood. The origin of the receptors is a man aged 18 to 35 in good health.

V usage is TRBV5-5 and J usage is TRBJ2-2, with 7 nucleotides matching TRBD2. Looked up from germline, CDR1 is SGHKS and CDR2 is YYEKEE (reference sequence). The CDR3 is made up of 17 amino acids. The junction had 11 bases not matched to a gene; V was cut back by 1 base and J by 5 bases. This chain's CDR3 is CASSLLRGGGSTGELFF. CDR3 nucleotide sequence: TGTGCCAGCAGCTTGCTTCGCGGGGGAGGCTCTACCGGGGAGCTGTTTTTT.

The chain couples TRBV11-2 to TRBJ2-7, with 8 bases that match TRBD1. The length of the CDR3 is 14 residues. Trimming took 1 base from V and 4 from J; bases not matched to a gene: 3. The V gene's germline CDR1 is SGHAT and CDR2 FQNNGV. CDR3 in amino acids: CASSLAGGEYEQYV. The CDR3 nucleotides read TGTGCCAGCAGCTTAGCAGGGGGCGAATACGAGCAGTACGTC.

The chain is built from TRBV19 and TRBJ2-5, with 9 bases identical to TRBD1. With V trimmed by 3 bases and J by 5 bases, 4 bases remained unmatched. Per the germline V gene, CDR1 is LNHDA and CDR2 is SQIVND (reference sequence). The CDR3 contains 14 residues. CDR3 sequence reads: CASSITGGDETQYF. In nucleotides, the CDR3 is TGTGCCAGTAGTATTACAGGGGGCGATGAGACCCAGTACTTC.

This chain joins TRBV29-1 and TRBJ1-4; 10 bases map to TRBD1. Germline V CDR1 and CDR2: SQVTM, ANQGSEA. This CDR3 comprises 15 residues. V shed 0 bases and J 8 bases; nucleotides not matched to a gene: 6. The CDR3 here is CSVEEGTGDREKLFF. For the CDR3, the DNA is TGCAGCGTTGAAGAGGGGACAGGGGACCGGGAAAAACTGTTTTTT.

The chain employs TRBV2 and TRBJ1-4; 7 positions match TRBD1. This CDR3 spans 13 amino acids. Trimming took 8 bases from V and 2 from J; bases not matched to a gene: 2. Germline-derived CDR1 and CDR2 are SNHLY and FYNNEI. The CDR3 protein is CASETGTNEKLFF. CDR3 DNA: TGTGCCAGCGAGACAGGGACTAATGAAAAACTGTTTTTT.

The chain is built from TRBV14 and TRBJ2-1; 9 nucleotides agree with TRBD2. CDR1 is SGHDN and CDR2 is FVKESK in the germline V gene. The CDR3 covers 17 residues. The trim removed 3 bases at V and 2 bases at J, leaving 8 bases unmatched. This CDR3 reads CASSHVPSGAAYNEQFF. CDR3 nucleotides: TGTGCCAGCAGCCATGTTCCTAGCGGGGCCGCCTACAATGAGCAGTTCTTC.

The rearrangement uses TRBV25-1 and TRBJ1-1; tentative D call: TRBD1 (5 bases). Germline V gene sequence: CDR1 MGHDK, CDR2 SYGVNS. Trimming shortened V by 3 bases and J by 10 bases, and 12 bases separated the two germline ends. This CDR3 has 12 amino acids. As DNA, the CDR3 is TGTGCCAGCAGTGACGGGGCCTGGGGAGCTTTCTTT. It is translated as CASSDGAWGAFF.

This clone was found a few times. CDR3 residues: CASSIQGDSPLHF. In nucleotides, the CDR3 is TGTGCCAGTAGTATTCAGGGTGATTCACCCCTCCACTTT. This chain joins TRBV19 and TRBJ1-6, with a possible D match to TRBD1 (5 bases). Germline-derived CDR1 and CDR2 are LNHDA and SQIVND (reference sequence). The CDR3 length is 13 residues. The germline V and J ends were trimmed by 3 bases and 8 bases, with 8 bases remaining between them.

The V and J genes are TRBV7-6 and TRBJ2-5, with D possibly being TRBD1 (5 bases). The V gene's germline CDR1 is SGHVS and CDR2 FNYEAQ. The CDR3 runs 16 residues. The germline V and J ends were trimmed by 0 bases and 3 bases, with 14 bases remaining between them. CDR3 DNA: TGTGCCAGCAGCTTAGCCAGGGAATGGGTGGAAGAGACCCAGTACTTC. Translating gives CASSLAREWVEETQYF.

DNA for the CDR3: TGCGCCAGCAGCCAAGGATTGGGGACAAGCCTCCAAGAGACCCAGTACTTC. Translated: CASSQGLGTSLQETQYF. V is TRBV4-3 and J is TRBJ2-5; perhaps TRBD1 as D (6 bases). The CDR3 is 17 residues long. Germline lookup yields CDR1 LGHNA and CDR2 YSLEER. V was shortened by 1 base and J by 1 base, with 16 bases between the two germline ends.

This chain connects TRBV3-1 (or the pseudogene TRBV3-2) to TRBJ2-7; D uncertain. The CDR3 runs to 15 residues. Trimming left V 0 bases short and J 1 base short, with 10 bases between. Germline loops: CDR1 LGHDT, CDR2 YNNKEL (reference sequence). This chain's CDR3 is CASSQDRFRSYEQYV. As DNA, the CDR3 is TGTGCCAGCAGCCAAGACAGGTTTCGATCCTACGAGCAGTACGTC.

In this sample, this clone turned up once. This rearrangement joins TRBV6-1 to TRBJ1-1; D unclear. V was cut by 0 bases and J by 0 bases, with 8 bases left in between. CDR3 length: 15 amino acids. Per the germline V gene, CDR1 is MNHNS and CDR2 is SASEGT. This chain's CDR3 is CASSEARLMNTEAFF. The CDR3 nucleotides read TGTGCCAGCAGTGAAGCGAGGCTCATGAACACTGAAGCTTTCTTT.

In nucleotides, the CDR3 is TGTGCCAGCAGCCCGCCAGGGGGTGAGCAGTTCTTC. Translating it yields CASSPPGGEQFF. The chain is built from TRBV9 and TRBJ2-1, with 7 positions matching TRBD1. In germline, CDR1 is SGDLS, CDR2 YYNGEE. This CDR3 region has 12 residues. Trimming removed 4 bases from V and 9 bases from J; junction bases left unmatched: 4.

This chain links TRBV12-5 with TRBJ2-1, with 10 bases fitting TRBD1. Trimming cost V 1 base and J 6 bases; bases outside gene matches: 9. CDR1 and CDR2 (germline): LGHNT, FRNRAP. This CDR3 has 17 residues. Here the CDR3 reads CASGLGSGTGEGNEQFF. The DNA of the CDR3 is TGTGCTAGTGGTTTGGGATCTGGGACAGGGGAGGGCAATGAGCAGTTCTTC.

The chain recombines TRBV18 with TRBJ1-4; D might be TRBD1 (6 bases). CDR1 KGHSH and CDR2 LQKENI come from the germline V gene. The ends were cut back, 3 bases at V and 7 bases at J, with 21 bases in the middle. This CDR3 contains 17 residues. The DNA of the CDR3 is TGTGCCAGCTCACCGGTTCCCGGGGGCGAGGTACCTGAAAAACTGTTTTTT. Residues: CASSPVPGGEVPEKLFF.

The rearrangement links TRBV7-2 to TRBJ1-5; D perhaps matches TRBD1 (6 bases). Germline V gene data show CDR1 as SGHTA and CDR2 as FQGNSA. The germline V and J ends were trimmed by 3 bases and 7 bases, with 7 bases remaining between them. This CDR3 comprises 12 residues. The CDR3, as DNA: TGTGCCAGCAGCTTGAGGGGGCAGCCCCAGCATTTT. Its protein is CASSLRGQPQHF.

This sequence joins TRBV5-1 and TRBJ2-3, with unresolved D. V lost 0 bases and J lost 2, with 7 bases in between. From germline, CDR1 is SGHRS and CDR2 YFSETQ. There are 14 residues in the CDR3. The CDR3 sequence: CASSLEDFTDTQYF. CDR3 DNA: TGCGCCAGCAGCTTGGAGGATTTCACAGATACGCAGTATTTT.

CDR3 nucleotides: TGTGCCAGCATCGAGGGTCCCGGGGAGCTGTTTTTT. The encoded protein is CASIEGPGELFF. The gene calls are TRBV7-9 and TRBJ2-2; tentatively, D is TRBD2 (5 bases). Germline CDR1 and CDR2: SEHNR and FQNEAQ (reference sequence). This CDR3 is 12 amino acids long. The germline V and J ends were trimmed by 7 bases and 6 bases, with 9 bases remaining between them. The complete variable domain, with remaining parts taken from reference TRBV7-9 and TRBJ2-2, reads DTGVSQNPRHKITKRGQNVTFRCDPISEHNRLYWYRQTLGQGPEFLTYFQNEAQLEKSRLLSDRFSAERPKGSFSTLEIQRTEQGDSAMYLCASIEGPGELFFGEGSRLTVL.

The CDR3 DNA follows: TGTGCCAGCAGCTTCAGCGGGGTTACCTACAATGAGCAGTTCTTC. Protein product: CASSFSGVTYNEQFF. The chain combines TRBV5-4 with TRBJ2-1, with 7 bases lining up with TRBD2. The CDR3 runs to 15 residues. The V gene end was trimmed by 2 bases and the J gene end by 2 bases; junction bases not matched to a gene: 4. Germline loops: CDR1 SGHNT, CDR2 YYREEE (reference sequence).

The genes are TRBV6-5 and TRBJ1-5, with 9 bases identical to TRBD1. Losses at the gene ends were 5 bases for V and 3 bases for J; bases not matched to a gene: 2. In germline, CDR1 is MNHEY, CDR2 SVGAGI. The CDR3 is 14 residues long. The CDR3 sequence is CASSNRGLNQPQHF. CDR3 bases: TGTGCCAGCAGTAACAGGGGGCTCAATCAGCCCCAGCATTTT.

The chain links TRBV7-2 to TRBJ1-5, with 7 nucleotides matching TRBD1. J gave up 1 base and V 5 bases, and 2 bases lay outside the gene matches. This CDR3 has 14 residues. The germline V gene has CDR1 SGHTA and CDR2 FQGNSA. CDR3 coding DNA: TGTGCCAGCAGCAAGACAGGGAGCAATCAGCCCCAGCATTTT. Residues: CASSKTGSNQPQHF.

The J gene is TRBJ2-5, the V gene TRBV5-1; 7 positions match TRBD2. Per germline, CDR1 SGHRS and CDR2 YFSETQ. Germline trimming cut 5 bases from V and 7 bases from J; bases unmatched to any gene: 8. This CDR3 contains 13 residues. This chain's CDR3 is CASSKGREGTQYF. CDR3 DNA sequence: TGCGCCAGCAGTAAAGGGAGGGAAGGGACCCAGTACTTC.

The rearrangement joins TRBV7-9 to TRBJ2-3; D assignment may be TRBD1 or TRBD2 (5 bases each). Germline values: CDR1 SEHNR, CDR2 FQNEAQ (reference sequence). Trimming left V 4 bases short and J 5 bases short, with 13 bases between. CDR3 length equals 14 residues. CDR3 in amino acids: CASSSRVRGDTQYF. The CDR3 DNA reads as TGTGCCAGCAGCTCCAGGGTACGGGGAGATACGCAGTATTTT.

V and J are TRBV24-1 and TRBJ1-5, with 7 bases fitting TRBD1. CDR1 and CDR2 from the germline V gene are KGHDR and SFDVKD. The CDR3 loop spans 15 amino acids. J was trimmed by 5 bases and V by 3 bases; bases with no gene match: 6. In nucleotides, the CDR3 is TGTGCCACCAGTGATCACGCAGGGGGGGATCAGCCCCAGCATTTT. This encodes CATSDHAGGDQPQHF.

The rearrangement joins TRBV9 to TRBJ2-7, with 9 nucleotides matching TRBD1. Germline V lookup: CDR1 SGDLS, CDR2 YYNGEE. This CDR3 contains 16 residues. The V gene end was trimmed by 0 bases and the J gene end by 4 bases; junction bases not matched to a gene: 8. CDR3 sequence (DNA): TGTGCCAGCAGCGTAGGTCCTGACAGGGGGAGGTACGAGCAGTACTTC. This codes for CASSVGPDRGRYEQYF.

The chain carries TRBV3-1 (or the pseudogene TRBV3-2) and TRBJ2-1; D uncertain. CDR1 is LGHDT and CDR2 is YNNKEL in the germline V gene (reference sequence). Trimming removed 4 bases from V and 5 bases from J, with 9 bases in between. This CDR3 contains 13 residues. CDR3 residues: CASSLRIHNEQFF. CDR3 DNA sequence: TGTGCCAGCAGCCTCCGGATCCACAATGAGCAGTTCTTC.

This chain joins TRBV4-3 and TRBJ2-2, with 11 bases aligning to TRBD1. This CDR3 comprises 16 residues. V gave up 3 bases and J gave up 1 base; unmatched junction bases: 1. CDR1 and CDR2 (germline): LGHNA, YSLEER. Here the CDR3 reads CASSQGTGGNTGELFF. Written as DNA, the CDR3 is TGCGCCAGCAGCCAGGGGACAGGGGGGAACACCGGGGAGCTGTTTTTT.

V gene TRBV30 combines with J gene TRBJ2-1; 7 bases agree with TRBD2. The germline V gene has CDR1 GTSNPN and CDR2 SVGIG (reference sequence). The CDR3 spans 13 residues. The V segment lost 3 bases and the J segment 4 bases; nucleotides outside the gene matches: 3. The CDR3 is CAWRPSGYNEQFF. The CDR3 coding sequence is TGTGCCTGGAGACCTAGCGGTTACAATGAGCAGTTCTTC.

For the CDR3, the DNA is TGTGCCAGCAGTGAGCAGACAGTCAGCTCCTATAATTCACCCCTCCACTTT. It specifies CASSEQTVSSYNSPLHF. The chain joins TRBV6-1 to TRBJ1-6; TRBD1 is a possible D gene (5 bases). The germline V and J ends were trimmed by 3 bases and 0 bases, with 12 bases remaining between them. Germline CDR1 is MNHNS and CDR2 is SASEGT. The CDR3 runs 17 residues.

The chain has TRBV2 and TRBJ2-5, with D tentatively TRBD2 (6 bases). Germline loops: CDR1 SNHLY, CDR2 FYNNEI. This CDR3 region has 15 residues. Trimming took 3 bases from V and 3 from J, leaving 14 bases between them. The DNA for the CDR3 is TGTGCCAGCAGTGATTCTGGGAGGTTCAAAGAGACCCAGTACTTC. Amino acid sequence: CASSDSGRFKETQYF.

J is TRBJ2-5 and V is TRBV3-1 (or the pseudogene TRBV3-2); unclear D gene. CDR3 length: 15 amino acids. Deletions cut 0 bases from V and 1 base from J, with 9 bases between. Germline V CDR1 and CDR2: LGHDT, YNNKEL (reference sequence). The CDR3 bases are TGTGCCAGCAGCCAAGATTTACACACCCAAGAGACCCAGTACTTC. Translation: CASSQDLHTQETQYF.

The chain has TRBV2 and TRBJ1-1, with a possible D match to TRBD1 (5 bases). The CDR3 runs 16 residues. The germline V and J ends were trimmed by 7 bases and 1 base, with 19 bases remaining between them. CDR1 SNHLY and CDR2 FYNNEI come from the germline V gene. CDR3 sequence reads: CASTQSQTVPNTEAFF. The DNA for the CDR3 is TGTGCCAGCACCCAAAGCCAGACAGTCCCGAACACTGAAGCTTTCTTT. Full variable domain (remainder filled in from reference TRBV2 and TRBJ1-1): EPEVTQTPSHQVTQMGQEVILRCVPISNHLYFYWYRQILGQKVEFLVSFYNNEISEKSEIFDDQFSVERPDGSNFTLKIRSTKLEDSAMYFCASTQSQTVPNTEAFFGQGTRLTVV.